The clone carrying this T cell receptor (beta chain) was observed once. This specimen comes from a study of CD8 T cells in Susac syndrome. RNA amounts of roughly 0.5 to 1 ug underwent reverse transcription with random hexamers. Amplification of TCR beta CDR3 was carried out by immunoSEQ multiplex PCR, which covered 54 Vbeta and 13 Jbeta segments. TCRdb redid the calling of the immunoSEQ multiplex PCR reads with MiXCR, one entry per CDR3 protein. The table has approximately 120,000 distinct CDR3 sequences, around 94% seen once; the top ten hold 0.085% to 0.09%. CD8+ and CD4+ T cells from blood underwent TCR beta sequencing. The J segment lost 3 bases and the V segment lost 5 bases, leaving 4 bases of the junction unmatched. The CDR3 consists of 16 residues.

Sequencing was performed on CD4+ T cells from PBMCs. This receptor was taken from a human donor in good health. The chain has TRBV12-3 or TRBV12-4 and TRBJ2-1; 13 nucleotides align to TRBD2. Here the CDR3 reads CASSLGTSGNYNEQFF. Written as DNA, the CDR3 is TGTGCCAGCAGTCTGGGGACTAGCGGGAACTACAATGAGCAGTTCTTC.